The text below deals with one TCR beta chain. This entry comes from a study of blood T cell repertoires in COVID-19. Data came from immunoSEQ multiplex PCR; TCRdb stores just in-frame clones and leaves some out. The data show roughly 400,000 clones, with approximately 85% seen just once and around 1.9% held by the top ten. This sequence was found in a woman aged 40-49 years with acute COVID-19. The material sequenced was PBMCs or T cells enriched from blood (not recorded which).

CDR3 sequence: CASSRTASSYEQYF. For the CDR3, the DNA is TGTGCCAGCAGTCGGACAGCTAGCTCCTACGAGCAGTACTTC. This chain uses TRBV27 with TRBJ2-7, with D possibly matching TRBD1 (6 bases). From germline, CDR1 is MNHEY and CDR2 SMNVEV (reference sequence). The CDR3 runs 14 residues. The V gene lost 5 bases and the J gene lost 0 bases, with 11 bases spanning the gap.